The 4 T cell receptor beta chains presented below share a single source sample, sequenced in a study of long-term antiretroviral therapy in people with HIV. It was version v3.0 of the immunoSEQ assay that was run at survey level. Repertoires were generated with immunoSEQ multiplex PCR, while TCRdb's copy carries only in-frame clones and drops some. The sample lists 23,000 or so clones; around 81% were seen once. The specimen comprised unsorted PBMCs, sampled 0.1 years before starting antiretroviral therapy. All receptors come from a man between 35 and 55 years old with HIV.

This rearrangement joins TRBV29-1 to TRBJ2-7; D uncertain. Trimming took 4 bases from V and 3 from J, leaving 13 bases between them. The CDR3 runs to 13 residues. Germline V gene sequence: CDR1 SQVTM, CDR2 ANQGSEA. The CDR3 bases are TGCAGCGTTGCGCCCTCCCCCCGCTACGAGCAGTACTTC. The encoded protein is CSVAPSPRYEQYF.

The rearrangement uses TRBV6-5 and TRBJ1-1, with D unclear. Germline V gene sequence: CDR1 MNHEY, CDR2 SVGAGI. With 5 bases removed from V and 5 bases from J, the gap between germline ends came to 9 bases. This CDR3 contains 12 residues. CDR3 nucleotides: TGTGCCAGCAGTGGTTACCTAACTGAAGCTTTCTTT. This encodes CASSGYLTEAFF.

CDR3 sequence: CASSPSLAGEGDTQYF. In nucleotides, the CDR3 is TGCGCCAGCAGCCCTTCACTAGCGGGAGAAGGAGATACGCAGTATTTT. The rearrangement uses TRBV4-3 and TRBJ2-3; 11 bases map to TRBD2. The germline gives CDR1 LGHNA, CDR2 YSLEER. The ends lost 4 bases at V and 5 bases at J; junction bases unmatched: 8. CDR3 length equals 16 residues.

This chain joins TRBV6-5 and TRBJ1-1; no reliable D call. The V gene lost 5 bases and the J gene lost 5 bases, with 18 bases spanning the gap. There are 15 residues in the CDR3. The germline CDR1 and CDR2 sequences are MNHEY and SVGAGI. For the CDR3, the DNA is TGTGCCAGCAGTCCCCCCCCTCCGGGTGGAACTGAAGCTTTCTTT. Amino acid sequence: CASSPPPPGGTEAFF.